This note documents a single T cell receptor (beta chain) sequence. As yet, its antigen is unknown. This CDR3 has 13 amino acids. Germline V gene sequence: CDR1 MDHEN, CDR2 SYDVKM. V was pared by 6 bases and J by 0 bases, with 8 bases between. The sample is drawn from a study of shared clonotypes between healthy human individuals. Study conclusions and caveats: In the sorted subsets, rarefaction showed sequencing was incomplete despite large depth.

This table comes from immunoSEQ multiplex PCR, and its TCRdb copy is limited to in-frame clones, with some not included. The sample shows 2.3 million or so clones, 80% to 95% of them seen only once. The chain is built from TRBV28 and TRBJ1-1, with D unresolved. Sequencing was done on a sample of naive CD4+ T cells from PBMCs. Indicated subset: CD45RA+ positively selected. The clonotype originates from a man aged 18-30 years in good health. Some clones in this sample may be carry-over from other donors' samples. CDR3 coding DNA: TGTGCCAGCAGGTTGGGCCTGAACACTGAAGCTTTCTTT. Residues: CASRLGLNTEAFF.